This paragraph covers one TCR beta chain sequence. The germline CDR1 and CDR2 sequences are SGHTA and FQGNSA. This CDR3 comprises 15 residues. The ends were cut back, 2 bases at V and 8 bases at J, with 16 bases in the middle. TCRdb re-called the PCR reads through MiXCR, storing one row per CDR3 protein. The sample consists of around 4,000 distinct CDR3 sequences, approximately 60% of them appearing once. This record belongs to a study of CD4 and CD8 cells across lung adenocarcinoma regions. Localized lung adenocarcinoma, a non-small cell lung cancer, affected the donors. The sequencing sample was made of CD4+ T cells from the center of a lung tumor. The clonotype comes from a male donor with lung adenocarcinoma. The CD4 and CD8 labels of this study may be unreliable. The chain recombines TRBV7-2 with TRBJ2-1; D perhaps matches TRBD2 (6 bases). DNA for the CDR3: TGTGCCAGCAGCTTATTGGGGACTCCCAGGGATGAGCAGTTCTTC. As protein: CASSLLGTPRDEQFF.